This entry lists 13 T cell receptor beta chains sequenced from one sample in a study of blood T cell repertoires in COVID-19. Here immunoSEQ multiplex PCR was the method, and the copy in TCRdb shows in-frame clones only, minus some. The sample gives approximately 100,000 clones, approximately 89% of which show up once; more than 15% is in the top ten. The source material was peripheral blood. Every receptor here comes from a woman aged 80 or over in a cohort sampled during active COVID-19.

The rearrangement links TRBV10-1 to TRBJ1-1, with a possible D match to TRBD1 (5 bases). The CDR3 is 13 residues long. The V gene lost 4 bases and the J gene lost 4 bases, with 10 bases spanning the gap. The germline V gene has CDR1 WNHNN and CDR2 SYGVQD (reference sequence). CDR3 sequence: CASSARVATEAFF. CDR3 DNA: TGCGCCAGCAGTGCCAGGGTAGCCACTGAAGCTTTCTTT.

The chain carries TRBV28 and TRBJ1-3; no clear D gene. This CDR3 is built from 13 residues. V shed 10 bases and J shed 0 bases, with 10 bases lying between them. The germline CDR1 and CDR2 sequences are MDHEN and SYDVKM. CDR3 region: CANPEGSGNTIYF. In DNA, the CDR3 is TGTGCCAACCCGGAGGGCTCTGGAAACACCATATATTTT.

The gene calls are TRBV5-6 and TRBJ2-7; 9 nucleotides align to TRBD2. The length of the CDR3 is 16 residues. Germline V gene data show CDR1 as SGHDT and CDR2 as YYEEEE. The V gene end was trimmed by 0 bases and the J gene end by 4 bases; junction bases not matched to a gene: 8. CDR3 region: CASSLVGLAGLYEQYF. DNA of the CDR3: TGTGCCAGCAGCTTGGTTGGGCTAGCGGGACTGTACGAGCAGTACTTC.

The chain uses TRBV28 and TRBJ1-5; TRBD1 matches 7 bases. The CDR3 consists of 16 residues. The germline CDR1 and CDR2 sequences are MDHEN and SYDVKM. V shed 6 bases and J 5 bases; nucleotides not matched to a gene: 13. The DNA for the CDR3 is TGTGCCAGCAGGCCGACAGGGAAGGTATTCGATCAGCCCCAGCATTTT. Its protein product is CASRPTGKVFDQPQHF.

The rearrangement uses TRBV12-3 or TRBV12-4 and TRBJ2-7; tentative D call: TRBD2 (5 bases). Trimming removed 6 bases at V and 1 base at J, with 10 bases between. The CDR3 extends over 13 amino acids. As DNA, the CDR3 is TGTGCCAGCAGGGCCGGCGGGTCCTACGAGCAGTACTTC. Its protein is CASRAGGSYEQYF.

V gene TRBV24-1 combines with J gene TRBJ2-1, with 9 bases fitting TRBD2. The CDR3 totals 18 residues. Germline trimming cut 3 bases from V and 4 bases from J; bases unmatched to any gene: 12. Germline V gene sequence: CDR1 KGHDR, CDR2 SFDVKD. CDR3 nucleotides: TGTGCCACCAGTGATCCGAACAGCAGCGGGGGGAAGTACAATGAGCAGTTCTTC. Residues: CATSDPNSSGGKYNEQFF.

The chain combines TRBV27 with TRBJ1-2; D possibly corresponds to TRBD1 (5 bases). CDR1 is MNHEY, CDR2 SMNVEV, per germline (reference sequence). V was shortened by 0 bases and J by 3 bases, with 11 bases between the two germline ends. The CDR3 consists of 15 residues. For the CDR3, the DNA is TGTGCCAGCAGTTTATCGAATCAGGGCTACTATGGCTACACCTTC. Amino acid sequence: CASSLSNQGYYGYTF.

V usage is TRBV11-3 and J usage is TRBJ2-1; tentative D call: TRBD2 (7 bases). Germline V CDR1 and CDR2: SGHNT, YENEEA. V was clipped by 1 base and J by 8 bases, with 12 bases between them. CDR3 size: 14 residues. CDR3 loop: CASSLARGGDEQFF. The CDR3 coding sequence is TGTGCCAGCAGCTTAGCGAGGGGGGGGGATGAGCAGTTCTTC.

CDR3 in amino acids: CASSRISGSPYEQYF. The CDR3 DNA reads TGCGCCAGCAGCCGGATTAGCGGGAGCCCCTACGAGCAGTACTTC. The chain links TRBV10-1 to TRBJ2-7; 9 nucleotides align to TRBD2. Germline CDR1 reads WNHNN; CDR2 reads SYGVQD (reference sequence). The trim removed 6 bases at V and 2 bases at J, leaving 8 bases unmatched. The CDR3 spans 15 residues.

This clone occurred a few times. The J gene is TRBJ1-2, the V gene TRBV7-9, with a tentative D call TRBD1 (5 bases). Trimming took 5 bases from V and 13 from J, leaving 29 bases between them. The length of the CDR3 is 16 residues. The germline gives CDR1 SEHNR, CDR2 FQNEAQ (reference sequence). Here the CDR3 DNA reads TGTGCCAGCAGCGCCGCTCTGGGACTGACGACCCCCTTTGTCACCTTC. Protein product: CASSAALGLTTPFVTF.

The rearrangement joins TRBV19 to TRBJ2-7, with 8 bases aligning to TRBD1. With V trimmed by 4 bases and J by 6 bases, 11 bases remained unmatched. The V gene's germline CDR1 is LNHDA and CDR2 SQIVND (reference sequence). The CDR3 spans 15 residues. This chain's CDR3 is CASSTPGQESREQYF. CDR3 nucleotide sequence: TGTGCCAGTAGTACTCCGGGACAGGAATCGCGCGAGCAGTACTTC. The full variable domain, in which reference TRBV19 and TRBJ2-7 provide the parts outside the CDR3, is DGGITQSPKYLFRKEGQNVTLSCEQNLNHDAMYWYRQDPGQGLRLIYYSQIVNDFQKGDIAEGYSVSREKKESFPLTVTSAQKNPTAFYLCASSTPGQESREQYFGPGTRLTVT.

The CDR3 sequence is CASWHEKLFF. As DNA, the CDR3 is TGTGCCAGTTGGCATGAAAAACTGTTTTTT. The rearrangement links TRBV19 to TRBJ1-4; D is uncertain. This CDR3 is 10 amino acids long. Trimming shortened V by 8 bases and J by 6 bases, and 4 bases separated the two germline ends. The germline gives CDR1 LNHDA, CDR2 SQIVND (reference sequence).

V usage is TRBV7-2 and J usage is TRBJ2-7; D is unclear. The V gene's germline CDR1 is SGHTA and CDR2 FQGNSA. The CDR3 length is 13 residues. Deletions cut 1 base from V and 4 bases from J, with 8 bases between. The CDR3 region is CASSLGTAYEQYF. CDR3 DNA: TGTGCCAGCAGCTTAGGTACCGCGTACGAGCAGTACTTC. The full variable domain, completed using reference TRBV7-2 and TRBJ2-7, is GAGVSQSPSNKVTEKGKDVELRCDPISGHTALYWYRQSLGQGLEFLIYFQGNSAPDKSGLPSDRFSAERTGGSVSTLTIQRTQQEDSAVYLCASSLGTAYEQYFGPGTRLTVT.